This paragraph covers one T cell receptor beta chain sequence. This CDR3 comprises 13 residues. Trimming stripped 4 bases from V and 4 bases from J, with 10 bases between. Per germline, CDR1 SGHTA and CDR2 FQGNSA. These data come from a study of T-cell memory formation after mild COVID-19. From the 5' RACE reads, TCRdb called clonotypes with MiXCR, one entry per CDR3 protein. The sample has fewer than 550,000 distinct CDR3 sequences; approximately 20% are singletons. The TCR comes from an adult woman who had mild COVID-19 (a few samples of this study predate the infection). Cell type and time point are not known. J is TRBJ1-2 and V is TRBV7-2, with D possibly TRBD1 on 5 matching bases. The sequenced sample consisted of PBMCs or a T cell subset sorted from them (not recorded which). The CDR3 region is CASSSGRRYGYTF. The DNA for the CDR3 is TGTGCCAGCAGCTCGGGACGGCGCTATGGCTACACCTTC.